This is a list of T cell receptor beta chains from one sample in a study of tumor-infiltrating lymphocytes in primary liver carcinoma. TCRdb reprocessed the multiplex PCR reads with MiXCR, giving one entry per CDR3 protein. The sample contains 300,000 to 400,000 distinct CDR3 sequences, about 61% of which appear only once. The source material was peripheral blood. These TCRs come from a man in his forties with primary liver carcinoma and hepatitis B virus infection. The CDR3 runs from the conserved cysteine through the conserved F or W. D genes are given only for firm matches. Clone size is shown for a subset of rows, as once, few, many or a class of expanded clone.

V gene	D gene	clone size	J gene	CDR3 protein	CDR3 DNA
TRBV24-1	-	few	TRBJ1-1	CATSDWSYTEAFF	TGTGCCACCAGTGATTGGTCCTACACTGAAGCTTTCTTT
TRBV12-3/TRBV12-4	-	-	TRBJ2-6	CASSGWASGANILTF	TGTGCCAGCAGTGGGTGGGCTTCTGGGGCCAACATCCTGACTTTC
TRBV30	-	-	TRBJ1-1	CAWSAGTYGGTETFF	TGTGCCTGGAGTGCCGGGACTTATGGGGGCACTGAAACTTTCTTT
TRBV4-1	TRBD1	many	TRBJ2-7	CASSQGLGTGAFYEQYF	TGCGCCAGCAGCCAAGGCTTGGGGACAGGGGCCTTCTACGAGCAGTACTTC
TRBV30	-	-	TRBJ1-1	CTWSHGRGTEAFF	TGTACCTGGAGCCACGGGCGAGGGACTGAAGCTTTCTTT
TRBV11-1	-	-	TRBJ1-1	CASSDTRANAETFF	TGTGCCAGCAGCGATACCAGGGCGAACGCTGAAACTTTCTTT
TRBV5-1	-	few	TRBJ2-7	CASSLHGDYEQYF	TGCGCCAGCAGCTTGCATGGGGACTACGAGCAGTACTTC
TRBV11-2	-	-	TRBJ1-1	CASSLSTHQTEAFF	TGTGCCAGCAGTTTGTCGACTCACCAGACTGAAGCTTTCTTT
TRBV11-2	TRBD2	many	TRBJ2-5	CASSFKGGLAGGAQYF	TGTGCCAGCAGCTTCAAGGGGGGACTAGCGGGAGGGGCCCAGTACTTC
TRBV28	-	-	TRBJ2-1	CASSGAWVENEQFF	TGTGCCAGCAGTGGCGCCTGGGTCGAGAATGAGCAGTTCTTC
TRBV6-6	TRBD2	-	TRBJ2-7	CASSGRNDGQYF	TGTGCCAGCTCCGGGAGGAACGACGGGCAGTACTTC
TRBV11-3	-	-	TRBJ2-1	CAISPQAAGDDEQFF	TGTGCCATCAGCCCTCAAGCGGCAGGGGATGATGAGCAGTTCTTC
TRBV11-3	TRBD2	-	TRBJ2-7	CASRVREDSEQYF	TGTGCCAGCAGGGTTCGGGAGGACTCCGAGCAGTACTTC
TRBV6-6	-	-	TRBJ1-1	CVSSKDTGKATGAFF	TGTGTCAGCAGTAAGGATACAGGGAAAGCCACTGGAGCTTTCTTT
TRBV12-3/TRBV12-4	TRBD1	few	TRBJ1-2	CASGRQGYGYTF	TGTGCCAGCGGCCGACAGGGTTATGGCTACACCTTC
TRBV11-2	TRBD1	-	TRBJ2-1	CASSRLNYRGNEQFF	TGTGCCAGCAGCCGGCTAAACTACAGGGGAAATGAGCAGTTCTTC
TRBV11-2	-	once	TRBJ2-2	CASSLVLESAGELFF	TGTGCCAGCAGCTTAGTACTAGAATCGGCCGGGGAGCTGTTTTTT
TRBV29-1	-	-	TRBJ2-2	CSVEPQSGELFF	TGCAGTGTTGAACCCCAGTCCGGGGAGCTGTTTTTT
TRBV6-6	-	few	TRBJ2-3	CASSYSRRTSTDTQYF	TGTGCCAGCAGTTACTCAAGGAGAACTAGCACAGATACGCAGTATTTT
TRBV11-2	-	-	TRBJ2-3	CASTARGGADTQYF	TGTGCCAGCACTGCGAGGGGGGGGGCAGATACGCAATATTTT
TRBV5-6	TRBD2	few	TRBJ2-4	CASSPSGRAKNIQYF	TGTGCCAGCAGCCCAAGCGGGAGAGCCAAAAACATTCAGTACTTC
TRBV7-9	TRBD2	once	TRBJ2-2	CASSVLAGEVRNTGELFF	TGTGCCAGCAGCGTCCTAGCGGGAGAGGTACGGAACACCGGGGAGCTGTTTTTT
TRBV11-2	TRBD2	-	TRBJ2-5	CASNQLARETQYF	TGTGCCAGCAATCAACTAGCGAGGGAGACCCAGTACTTC
TRBV11-2	-	-	TRBJ2-1	CASSLLGQNGQFF	TGTGCCAGCAGCTTACTAGGTCAAAATGGGCAGTTCTTC
TRBV6-1	TRBD1	few	TRBJ2-6	CASSVSGTGDSGANVLTF	TGTGCCAGCAGTGTATCCGGGACAGGGGACTCTGGGGCCAACGTCCTGACTTTC
TRBV12-3/TRBV12-4	TRBD1	many	TRBJ2-7	CASSPGQGTYEQYF	TGTGCCAGCAGTCCGGGACAGGGGACCTACGAGCAGTACTTC
TRBV4-2	-	-	TRBJ1-5	CASSQDQSNSQPQHF	TGTGCCAGCAGCCAAGATCAATCAAATAGTCAGCCCCAGCATTTT
TRBV4-1	TRBD1	-	TRBJ1-2	CASRQGGQGDYGYTF	TGCGCCAGCAGGCAAGGGGGACAGGGGGACTATGGCTACACCTTC
TRBV6-1	TRBD1	few	TRBJ2-3	CASRRQGASADTQYF	TGTGCCAGCAGACGACAGGGGGCTAGCGCAGATACGCAGTATTTT
TRBV28	-	few	TRBJ2-3	CASSFPTAGSHTDTQYF	TGTGCCAGCAGTTTTCCCACCGCCGGGTCACACACAGATACGCAGTATTTT
TRBV7-9	TRBD2	-	TRBJ2-1	CASIGGDEQFF	TGTGCCAGCATCGGGGGGGATGAGCAGTTCTTC
TRBV6-2/TRBV6-3	TRBD2	-	TRBJ2-2	CASGRLAGAGELFF	TGTGCCAGCGGGCGGCTAGCGGGGGCCGGGGAGCTGTTTTTT
TRBV4-2	-	many	TRBJ1-6	CASSQHFKVENSPLHF	TGTGCCAGCAGCCAACATTTCAAGGTCGAAAATTCACCCCTCCACTTT
TRBV7-9	TRBD2	-	TRBJ2-2	CVSSVLAGNTGELFF	TGTGTCAGCAGCGTACTAGCGGGGAACACCGGGGAGCTGTTTTTT
TRBV12-3/TRBV12-4	TRBD2	once	TRBJ2-1	CAITTGGSHNEQFF	TGTGCCATCACCACGGGGGGGTCGCACAATGAGCAGTTCTTC
TRBV5-1	-	once	TRBJ2-1	CASSQQTEYNEQFF	TGCGCCAGCAGCCAACAGACGGAATACAATGAGCAGTTCTTC
TRBV11-2	-	once	TRBJ2-7	CASSTQGYSYEQYF	TGTGCCAGTAGCACCCAGGGGTATTCCTACGAGCAGTACTTC
TRBV7-9	TRBD1	-	TRBJ1-3	CASGLTGRINTIYF	TGTGCCAGCGGGCTGACAGGGCGAATAAACACCATATATTTT
TRBV6-2/TRBV6-3	-	many	TRBJ2-3	CASSYANRPPTDTQYF	TGTGCCAGCAGTTACGCGAACAGGCCCCCAACAGATACGCAGTATTTT
TRBV11-2	-	-	TRBJ2-7	CASSSVSLVWGQGKEQYF	TGTGCCAGCAGCTCAGTATCTCTGGTGTGGGGGCAAGGGAAAGAGCAGTACTTC
TRBV5-1	TRBD1	few	TRBJ2-7	CASSDRTGSSYEQYF	TGCGCCAGCAGCGATCGGACAGGGAGCTCCTACGAGCAGTACTTC
TRBV10-3	-	many	TRBJ1-4	CAISENSASTNEKLFF	TGTGCCATCAGTGAGAACAGCGCCTCAACTAATGAAAAACTGTTTTTT
TRBV12-3/TRBV12-4	-	-	TRBJ2-1	CASSLMGNRYNELFF	TGTGCCAGCAGTTTAATGGGGAATCGGTACAATGAGCTGTTCTTC
TRBV6-5	-	-	TRBJ2-7	CATRKRGRLNEQYF	TGTGCCACCCGAAAACGGGGGAGGCTCAACGAGCAGTACTTC
TRBV4-1	-	many	TRBJ2-3	CASSGTGTPGTDTQYF	TGCGCCAGCAGCGGGACCGGGACACCTGGGACAGATACGCAGTATTTT
TRBV11-2	-	-	TRBJ2-6	CASNLNSGPNVLTF	TGTGCCAGCAACCTTAACTCTGGGCCCAACGTCCTGACTTTC
TRBV5-5	TRBD1	few	TRBJ2-3	CSSSSRQGKSSTDTQYF	TGTTCCAGCAGCTCGAGACAGGGAAAATCTAGCACAGATACGCAGTATTTT
TRBV6-4	TRBD2	few	TRBJ2-4	CAIPGGDGSKNIQYF	TGTGCCATCCCGGGAGGGGACGGGTCCAAAAACATTCAGTACTTC
TRBV12-3/TRBV12-4	-	-	TRBJ2-5	CASNFQVTRGDRETQYF	TGTGCCAGCAATTTCCAAGTGACTAGAGGGGACAGAGAGACCCAGTACTTC